One and the same sample provided the 26 T cell receptor beta chains below, sequenced in a study of response to subunit inactivated influenza vaccine. TCRdb called the RT-PCR reads again in MiXCR, with one record for every CDR3 protein. The data hold 700,000 to 900,000 distinct CDR3 sequences, with roughly 20% observed a single time. The sample was PBMCs from blood, taken less than 6 days after vaccination. Receptor source: a man aged 50-59 years who received an inactivated influenza vaccine.

In the case of this clonotype: A much larger clone is a single base away; this may be a read error. The rearrangement links TRBV7-9 to TRBJ1-4, with a possible D match to TRBD1 (5 bases). Germline CDR1 is SEHNR and CDR2 is FQNEAQ (reference sequence). The CDR3 covers 17 residues. In DNA, the CDR3 is TGTGCCAGCAGCTTTGGGTTTATCGCTGGGGGTAATGATAAACTGTTTTTT. It yields the protein CASSFGFIAGGNDKLFF.

This clonotype was observed at least ten times. The chain carries TRBV28 and TRBJ1-1; D gene ambiguous. The CDR3 extends over 14 amino acids. Trimming took off 5 bases at V and 0 bases at J, with 10 bases between the two ends. The germline CDR1 and CDR2 sequences are MDHEN and SYDVKM. CDR3 bases: TGTGCCAGCAGTCCTCAACAGATGAACACTGAAGCTTTCTTT. This translates into CASSPQQMNTEAFF.

The genes are TRBV7-3 and TRBJ2-5; 10 bases fit TRBD1. From germline, CDR1 is SGHTA and CDR2 FQGTGA. The CDR3 runs 15 residues. The junction had 10 bases not matched to a gene; V was cut back by 5 bases and J by 7 bases. The CDR3 bases are TGTGCCAGCAGCCAAATGACAGGGGGCGGGTGGACCCAGTACTTC. Amino acids: CASSQMTGGGWTQYF.

This clonotype was detected only a few times. The chain uses TRBV7-2 and TRBJ2-7, with D hard to call. Germline CDR1 and CDR2: SGHTA and FQGNSA. V dropped 3 bases and J dropped 7 bases, with 10 bases sitting between them. CDR3 length equals 12 residues. DNA of the CDR3: TGTGCCAGCAGCTTCCCCCTGGGGGAGCAGTACTTC. Protein product: CASSFPLGEQYF.

The V gene is TRBV5-1, the J gene TRBJ2-7, with a tentative D call TRBD2 (5 bases). Deletions cut 4 bases from V and 4 bases from J, with 15 bases between. There are 14 residues in the CDR3. Per germline, CDR1 SGHRS and CDR2 YFSETQ. This CDR3 reads CASSPGSSLYEQYF. CDR3 DNA sequence: TGCGCCAGCAGCCCGGGGTCCTCTCTTTACGAGCAGTACTTC.

Only a few counts were recorded for this clonotype. This chain links TRBV12-3 or TRBV12-4 with TRBJ2-3; possibly TRBD1 for D (5 bases). This CDR3 has 15 residues. V shed 6 bases and J shed 1 base, with 14 bases lying between them. In nucleotides, the CDR3 is TGTGCCAGCAGAGATGACAGAGCTGGCACAGATACGCAGTATTTT. Translation: CASRDDRAGTDTQYF.

The chain links TRBV5-1 to TRBJ2-5, with 9 bases aligning to TRBD1. Germline V lookup: CDR1 SGHRS, CDR2 YFSETQ. J was trimmed by 5 bases and V by 0 bases; bases with no gene match: 8. This CDR3 contains 16 residues. The CDR3 reads CASSLGVTGGRETQYF. CDR3 DNA sequence: TGCGCCAGCAGCTTGGGTGTGACAGGGGGACGGGAGACCCAGTACTTC.

This chain uses TRBV4-1 with TRBJ2-7; D is possibly TRBD1 or TRBD2 (5 bases each). Germline loops: CDR1 MGHRA, CDR2 YSYEKL. Between the trimmed V and J ends, which lost 5 bases and 3 bases, there was a span of 11 bases. This CDR3 region has 13 residues. The chain's CDR3 is CASSTGRLYEQYF. The CDR3 DNA reads TGCGCCAGCAGCACGGGACGGCTCTACGAGCAGTACTTC.

There are many counts of this clonotype. The CDR3 bases are TGTGCCAGTAGTCGTGGGAGGGGTACGGAGACCCAGTACTTC. Translated: CASSRGRGTETQYF. The genes are TRBV19 and TRBJ2-5, with 7 bases matching TRBD2. The CDR3 has 14 residues. The trim removed 5 bases at V and 5 bases at J, leaving 8 bases unmatched. CDR1 LNHDA and CDR2 SQIVND come from the germline V gene (reference sequence).

In its sample, this clonotype was seen a few times. V is TRBV20-1 and J is TRBJ1-1; 7 nucleotides line up with TRBD1. V lost 2 bases and J lost 5; bases outside the gene matches: 11. Per germline, CDR1 DFQATT and CDR2 SNEGSKA (reference sequence). The CDR3 runs to 15 residues. CDR3 residues: CSARFQAGGLTEAFF. CDR3 DNA sequence: TGCAGTGCTAGATTCCAGGCAGGGGGTTTGACTGAAGCTTTCTTT.

This chain connects TRBV10-1 to TRBJ2-7, with D perhaps TRBD2 (6 bases). This CDR3 spans 13 amino acids. V was clipped by 3 bases and J by 7 bases, with 13 bases between them. The germline V gene has CDR1 WNHNN and CDR2 SYGVQD (reference sequence). The CDR3 bases are TGCGCCAGCAGTGAAAGTACGGCGGGGGAGCAGTACTTC. It specifies CASSESTAGEQYF.

The gene calls are TRBV10-3 and TRBJ2-7; 7 bases align to TRBD1. The CDR3 has 13 amino acids. Germline CDR1 ENHRY, CDR2 SYGVKD. The junction had 8 bases not matched to a gene; V was cut back by 6 bases and J by 6 bases. This CDR3 is CAIRVNRGAEQYF. The CDR3 DNA reads as TGTGCCATCAGAGTTAACAGGGGAGCCGAGCAGTACTTC.

This clonotype was found a few times. The V call is TRBV5-1, the J call TRBJ2-5, with D hard to call. CDR3 length: 15 residues. Deletions cut 0 bases from V and 4 bases from J, with 13 bases between. CDR1 SGHRS and CDR2 YFSETQ come from the germline V gene. The CDR3 loop reads CASSLDGIGRETQYF. CDR3 sequence (DNA): TGCGCCAGCAGCTTGGATGGGATCGGGCGAGAGACCCAGTACTTC. Looking up the rest from reference TRBV5-1 and TRBJ2-5 gives the full variable domain: KAGVTQTPRYLIKTRGQQVTLSCSPISGHRSVSWYQQTPGQGLQFLFEYFSETQRNKGNFPGRFSGRQFSNSRSEMNVSTLELGDSALYLCASSLDGIGRETQYFGPGTRLLVL.

This clonotype was recorded a few times. This chain joins TRBV6-5 and TRBJ1-2, with D uncertain. Looked up from germline, CDR1 is MNHEY and CDR2 is SVGAGI. CDR3 length equals 14 residues. The V end lost 0 bases, the J end lost 5 bases, and 10 bases lay between the germline ends. The CDR3 region has the DNA TGTGCCAGCAGTTACTCGCAGGCGCGGTATGGCTACACCTTC. Its translation: CASSYSQARYGYTF.

As regards this clonotype: A much larger clone differs by one base, so this may be a read error. The chain couples TRBV7-9 to TRBJ1-4, with TRBD1 matching over 7 bases. The germline V gene encodes CDR1 SEHNR and CDR2 FQNEAQ (reference sequence). J lost 3 bases, V lost 2 bases, and 3 bases had no gene match. The CDR3 is 15 residues long. The CDR3 DNA reads TGTGCCAGCAGCTTAACAGGGGCGGCTAATGAAAAACTGTTTTTT. It specifies CASSLTGAANEKLFF.

This clonotype was observed a handful of times. This sequence joins TRBV2 and TRBJ2-5, with D hard to call. CDR1 is SNHLY and CDR2 is FYNNEI in the germline V gene. V was clipped by 2 bases and J by 4 bases, with 11 bases between them. The CDR3 is 14 residues long. CDR3 sequence: CASSEYRSPETQYF. The CDR3 nucleotides read TGTGCCAGCAGTGAATATAGGTCACCAGAGACCCAGTACTTC.

This clonotype was picked up a small number of times. The chain employs TRBV10-3 and TRBJ2-1; possible D gene TRBD2, 6 bases. The V end lost 10 bases, the J end lost 7 bases, and 11 bases lay between the germline ends. Per the germline V gene, CDR1 is ENHRY and CDR2 is SYGVKD. The CDR3 spans 11 residues. CDR3 DNA sequence: TGTGCCACCCAGGCGGGGAATGAGCAGTTCTTC. Translated: CATQAGNEQFF.

The chain combines TRBV7-3 with TRBJ2-2; D call uncertain. Germline V gene data show CDR1 as SGHTA and CDR2 as FQGTGA. The CDR3 runs to 16 residues. Trimming took 1 base from V and 1 from J, leaving 10 bases between them. Here the CDR3 DNA reads TGTGCCAGCAGCTTAATAGGCAGAAGGAACACCGGGGAGCTGTTTTTT. Translation: CASSLIGRRNTGELFF.

The V and J genes are TRBV12-3 or TRBV12-4 and TRBJ2-3; maybe TRBD2 (5 bases). Trimming removed 3 bases from V and 0 bases from J, with 10 bases in between. The CDR3 covers 15 residues. This chain's CDR3 is CASSLRAASTDTQYF. The CDR3 DNA is TGTGCCAGCAGTTTGCGAGCGGCTAGCACAGATACGCAGTATTTT.

This clonotype was seen many times. V and J are TRBV5-1 and TRBJ1-5; 7 nucleotides match TRBD1. CDR1 and CDR2 from the germline V gene are SGHRS and YFSETQ. The CDR3 covers 14 residues. J lost 7 bases, V lost 1 base, and 5 bases had no gene match. CDR3 nucleotide sequence: TGCGCCAGCAGCTTGACAGGGGTGGGCCAGCCCCAGCATTTT. Translation gives CASSLTGVGQPQHF.

This clonotype has more than one count but fewer than ten. This chain uses TRBV24-1 with TRBJ2-2; no reliable D call. V was cut by 4 bases and J by 6 bases, with 11 bases left in between. CDR3 length: 14 amino acids. CDR1 and CDR2 from the germline V gene are KGHDR and SFDVKD. The CDR3 coding sequence is TGTGCCACCAGTGACCATGGACGGTCCGGGGAGCTGTTTTTT. It yields the protein CATSDHGRSGELFF.

This clonotype was seen at least ten times. The chain uses TRBV12-3 or TRBV12-4 and TRBJ1-4; 10 nucleotides agree with TRBD1. The CDR3 has 15 residues. V was clipped by 5 bases and J by 8 bases; unmatched bases: 8. The CDR3 coding sequence is TGTGCCAGCAGTATCCGACAGGGGGCAGGAGAAAAACTGTTTTTT. Protein product: CASSIRQGAGEKLFF.

This clonotype was observed a few times. CDR3 sequence: CASSLAMGRWTEAFF. The CDR3 nucleotides read TGTGCCAGCAGCTTAGCGATGGGGCGATGGACTGAAGCTTTCTTT. The gene calls are TRBV7-2 and TRBJ1-1, with a weak D call TRBD1 (5 bases). Germline values: CDR1 SGHTA, CDR2 FQGNSA. The length of the CDR3 is 15 residues. The V gene lost 0 bases and the J gene lost 5 bases, with 13 bases spanning the gap.

V is TRBV5-6 and J is TRBJ2-2, with unresolved D. The CDR3 is 14 residues long. Germline V CDR1 and CDR2: SGHDT, YYEEEE. V was trimmed by 7 bases and J by 7 bases, leaving 17 bases between them. The CDR3 DNA follows: TGTGCCAGCCTTCTGAGTGGCTGGGACGGGGAGCTGTTTTTT. This gives the protein CASLLSGWDGELFF.

This clonotype was detected only a few times. The DNA for the CDR3 is TGTGCCAGCAGGGACTCGTATGACGGTGAGCAGTTCTTC. Translating it yields CASRDSYDGEQFF. This sequence joins TRBV28 and TRBJ2-1; D may be TRBD2 (5 bases). The germline gives CDR1 MDHEN, CDR2 SYDVKM. V dropped 6 bases and J dropped 9 bases, with 15 bases sitting between them. CDR3 length: 13 residues.

This rearrangement joins TRBV7-2 to TRBJ1-2, with 10 bases lining up with TRBD1. Germline CDR1 is SGHTA and CDR2 is FQGNSA. The V segment lost 4 bases and the J segment 4 bases; nucleotides outside the gene matches: 6. The CDR3 length is 15 residues. DNA for the CDR3: TGTGCCAGCAGCTCCGACAGGGGGCGCGGCTATGGCTACACCTTC. The encoded protein is CASSSDRGRGYGYTF.